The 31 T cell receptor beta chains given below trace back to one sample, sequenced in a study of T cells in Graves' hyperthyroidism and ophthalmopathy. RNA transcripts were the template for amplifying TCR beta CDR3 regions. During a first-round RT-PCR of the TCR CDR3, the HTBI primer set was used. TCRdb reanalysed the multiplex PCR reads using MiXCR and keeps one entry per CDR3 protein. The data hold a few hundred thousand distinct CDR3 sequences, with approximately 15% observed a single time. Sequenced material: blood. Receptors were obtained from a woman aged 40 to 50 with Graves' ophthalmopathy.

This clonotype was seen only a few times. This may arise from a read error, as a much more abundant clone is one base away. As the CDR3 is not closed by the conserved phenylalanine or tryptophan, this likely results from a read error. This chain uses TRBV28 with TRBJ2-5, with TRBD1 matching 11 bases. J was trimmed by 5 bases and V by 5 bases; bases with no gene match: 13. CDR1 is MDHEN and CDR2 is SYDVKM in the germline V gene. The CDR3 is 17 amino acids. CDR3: CASSPLGQGAHQETQYS. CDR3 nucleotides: TGTGCCAGCAGTCCCCTCGGACAGGGGGCGCATCAGGAGACCCAGTACTCC.

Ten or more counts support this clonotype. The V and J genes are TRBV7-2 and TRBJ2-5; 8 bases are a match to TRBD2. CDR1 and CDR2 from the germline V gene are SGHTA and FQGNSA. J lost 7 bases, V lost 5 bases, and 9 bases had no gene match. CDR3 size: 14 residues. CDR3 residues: CASSQGTRGGTQYF. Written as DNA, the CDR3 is TGTGCCAGCAGCCAAGGGACTAGGGGGGGGACCCAGTACTTC. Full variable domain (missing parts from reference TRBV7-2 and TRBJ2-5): GAGVSQSPSNKVTEKGKDVELRCDPISGHTALYWYRQSLGQGLEFLIYFQGNSAPDKSGLPSDRFSAERTGGSVSTLTIQRTQQEDSAVYLCASSQGTRGGTQYFGPGTRLLVL.

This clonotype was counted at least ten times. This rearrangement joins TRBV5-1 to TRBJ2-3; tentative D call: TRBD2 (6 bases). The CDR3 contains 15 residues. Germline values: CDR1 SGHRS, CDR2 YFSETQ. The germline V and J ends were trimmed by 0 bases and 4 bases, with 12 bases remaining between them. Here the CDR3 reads CASSLGKLASDTQYF. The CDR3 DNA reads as TGCGCCAGCAGCTTGGGGAAACTAGCCTCAGATACGCAGTATTTT.

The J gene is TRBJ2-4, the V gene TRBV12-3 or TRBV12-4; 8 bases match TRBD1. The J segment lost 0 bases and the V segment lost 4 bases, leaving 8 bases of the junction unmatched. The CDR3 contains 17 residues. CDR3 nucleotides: TGTGCCAGCAGTTCGGGACAGGATATTGGAGCCAAAAACATTCAGTACTTC. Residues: CASSSGQDIGAKNIQYF.

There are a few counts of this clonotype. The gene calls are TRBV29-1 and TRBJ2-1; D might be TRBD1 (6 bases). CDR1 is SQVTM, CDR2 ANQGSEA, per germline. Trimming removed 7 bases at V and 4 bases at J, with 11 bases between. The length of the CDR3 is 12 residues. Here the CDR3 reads CSARDNYNEQFF. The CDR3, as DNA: TGCAGCGCTCGGGACAATTACAATGAGCAGTTCTTC.

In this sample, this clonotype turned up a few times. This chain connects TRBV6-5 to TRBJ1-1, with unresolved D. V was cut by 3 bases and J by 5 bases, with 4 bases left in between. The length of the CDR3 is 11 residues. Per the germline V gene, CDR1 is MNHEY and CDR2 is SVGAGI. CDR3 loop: CASSYSTEAFF. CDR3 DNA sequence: TGTGCCAGCAGTTATAGTACTGAAGCTTTCTTT.

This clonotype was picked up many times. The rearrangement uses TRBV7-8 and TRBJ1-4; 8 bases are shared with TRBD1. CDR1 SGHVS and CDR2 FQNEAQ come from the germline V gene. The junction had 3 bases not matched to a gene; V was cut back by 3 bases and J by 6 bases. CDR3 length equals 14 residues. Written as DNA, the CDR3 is TGTGCCAGCAGCTTCGGACAGGGTGATGAAAAACTGTTTTTT. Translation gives CASSFGQGDEKLFF.

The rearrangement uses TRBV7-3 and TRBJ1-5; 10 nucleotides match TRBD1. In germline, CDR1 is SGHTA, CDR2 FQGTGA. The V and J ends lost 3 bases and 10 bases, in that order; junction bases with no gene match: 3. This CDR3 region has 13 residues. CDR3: CASSLGQGLPQHF. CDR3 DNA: TGTGCCAGCAGCTTGGGACAGGGGTTACCCCAGCATTTT.

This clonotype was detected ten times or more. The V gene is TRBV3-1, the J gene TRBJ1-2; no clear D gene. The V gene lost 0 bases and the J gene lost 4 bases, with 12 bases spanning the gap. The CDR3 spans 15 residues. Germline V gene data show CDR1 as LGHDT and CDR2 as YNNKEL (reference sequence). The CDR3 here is CASSQDSGTVYGYTF. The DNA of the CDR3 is TGTGCCAGCAGCCAAGATTCGGGCACCGTCTATGGCTACACCTTC. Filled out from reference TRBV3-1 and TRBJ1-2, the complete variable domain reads DTAVSQTPKYLVTQMGNDKSIKCEQNLGHDTMYWYKQDSKKFLKIMFSYNNKELIINETVPNRFSPKSPDKAHLNLHINSLELGDSAVYFCASSQDSGTVYGYTFGSGTRLTVV.

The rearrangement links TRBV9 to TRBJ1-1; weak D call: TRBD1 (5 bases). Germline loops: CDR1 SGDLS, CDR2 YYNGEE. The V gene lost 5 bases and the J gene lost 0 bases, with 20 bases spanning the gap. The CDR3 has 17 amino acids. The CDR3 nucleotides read TGTGCCAGCAGTATACGCGCAGGGTTAATAATGAACACTGAAGCTTTCTTT. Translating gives CASSIRAGLIMNTEAFF.

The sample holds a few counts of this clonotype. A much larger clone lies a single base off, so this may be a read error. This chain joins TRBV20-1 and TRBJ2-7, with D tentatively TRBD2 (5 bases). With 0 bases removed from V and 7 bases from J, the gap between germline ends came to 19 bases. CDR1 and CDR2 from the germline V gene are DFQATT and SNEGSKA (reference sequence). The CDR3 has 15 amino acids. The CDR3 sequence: CSARDRVTTDEEQYF. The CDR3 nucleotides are TGCAGTGCTAGAGATAGAGTGACTACCGACGAGGAGCAGTACTTC.

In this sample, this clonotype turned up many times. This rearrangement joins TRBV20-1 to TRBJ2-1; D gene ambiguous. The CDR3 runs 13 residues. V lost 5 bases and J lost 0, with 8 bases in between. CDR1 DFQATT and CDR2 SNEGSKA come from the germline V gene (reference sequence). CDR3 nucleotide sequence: TGCAGTGCTTACGACAACTCCTACAATGAGCAGTTCTTC. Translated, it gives CSAYDNSYNEQFF.

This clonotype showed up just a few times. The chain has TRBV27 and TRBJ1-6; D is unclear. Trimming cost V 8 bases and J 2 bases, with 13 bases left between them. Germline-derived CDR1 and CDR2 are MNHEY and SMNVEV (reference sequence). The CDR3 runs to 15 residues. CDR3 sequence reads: CASLHRRAYNSPLHF. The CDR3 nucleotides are TGTGCCAGCTTACATAGGAGAGCCTATAATTCACCCCTCCACTTT.

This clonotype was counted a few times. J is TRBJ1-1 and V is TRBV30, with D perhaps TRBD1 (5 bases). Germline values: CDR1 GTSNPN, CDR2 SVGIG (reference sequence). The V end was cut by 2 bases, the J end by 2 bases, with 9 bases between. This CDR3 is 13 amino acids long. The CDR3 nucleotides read TGTGCCTGGAGTATAAGGGGTAACACTGAAGCTTTCTTT. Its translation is CAWSIRGNTEAFF. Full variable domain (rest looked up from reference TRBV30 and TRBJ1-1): SQTIHQWPATLVQPVGSPLSLECTVEGTSNPNLYWYRQAAGRGLQLLFYSVGIGQISSEVPQNLSASRPQDRQFILSSKKLLLSDSGFYLCAWSIRGNTEAFFGQGTRLTVV.

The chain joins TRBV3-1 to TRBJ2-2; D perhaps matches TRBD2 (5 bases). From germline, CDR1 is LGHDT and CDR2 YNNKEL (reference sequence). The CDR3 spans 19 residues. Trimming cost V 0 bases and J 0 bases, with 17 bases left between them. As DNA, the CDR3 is TGTGCCAGCAGCCAAGATAGGCTCGGACTTGAATCGAACACCGGGGAGCTGTTTTTT. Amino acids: CASSQDRLGLESNTGELFF.

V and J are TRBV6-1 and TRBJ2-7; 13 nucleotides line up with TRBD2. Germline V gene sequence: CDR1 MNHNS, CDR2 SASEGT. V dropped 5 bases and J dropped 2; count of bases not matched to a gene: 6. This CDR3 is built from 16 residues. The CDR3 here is CASSMGLAGRAYEQYF. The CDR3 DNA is TGTGCCAGCAGTATGGGACTAGCGGGGAGAGCCTACGAGCAGTACTTC.

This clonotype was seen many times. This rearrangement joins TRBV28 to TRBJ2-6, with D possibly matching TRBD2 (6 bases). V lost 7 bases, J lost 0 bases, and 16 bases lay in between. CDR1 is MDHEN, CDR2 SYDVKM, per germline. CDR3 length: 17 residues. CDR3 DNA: TGTGCCAGCACTACGGCGGACTATAGCTCTGGGGCCAACGTCCTGACTTTC. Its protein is CASTTADYSSGANVLTF.

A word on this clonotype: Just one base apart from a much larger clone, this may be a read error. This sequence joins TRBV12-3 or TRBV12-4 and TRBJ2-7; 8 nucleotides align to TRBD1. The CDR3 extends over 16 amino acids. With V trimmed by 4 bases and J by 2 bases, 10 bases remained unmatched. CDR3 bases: TGTGCCAGCAGTTCCCCGGGAACAGGGGGAACCTACGAGCAGTACTTC. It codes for CASSSPGTGGTYEQYF.

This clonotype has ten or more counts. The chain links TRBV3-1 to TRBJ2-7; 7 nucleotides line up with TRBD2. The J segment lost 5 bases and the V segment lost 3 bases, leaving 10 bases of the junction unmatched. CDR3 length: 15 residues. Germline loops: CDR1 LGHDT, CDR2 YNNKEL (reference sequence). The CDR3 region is CASSQNPGGGHEQYF. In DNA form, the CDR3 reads TGTGCCAGCAGCCAGAATCCGGGAGGAGGCCACGAGCAGTACTTC.

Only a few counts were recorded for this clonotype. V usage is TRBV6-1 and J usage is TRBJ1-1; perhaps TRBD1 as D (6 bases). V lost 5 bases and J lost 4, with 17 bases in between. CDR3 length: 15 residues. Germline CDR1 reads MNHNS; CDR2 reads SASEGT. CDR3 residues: CASSWDNARGTEAFF. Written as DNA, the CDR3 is TGTGCCAGCAGTTGGGACAATGCTCGAGGCACTGAAGCTTTCTTT.

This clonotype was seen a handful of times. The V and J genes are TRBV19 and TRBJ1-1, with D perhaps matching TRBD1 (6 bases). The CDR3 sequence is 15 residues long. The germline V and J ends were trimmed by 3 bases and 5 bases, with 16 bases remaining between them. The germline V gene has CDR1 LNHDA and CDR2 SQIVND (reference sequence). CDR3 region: CASSMGLGAVTEAFF. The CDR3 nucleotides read TGTGCCAGTAGTATGGGGTTGGGGGCGGTGACTGAAGCTTTCTTT.

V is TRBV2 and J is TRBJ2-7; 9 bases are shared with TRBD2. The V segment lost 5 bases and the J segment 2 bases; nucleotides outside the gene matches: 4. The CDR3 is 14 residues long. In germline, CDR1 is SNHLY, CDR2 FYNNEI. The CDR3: CASSWASGAYEQYF. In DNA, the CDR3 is TGTGCCAGCAGTTGGGCTAGCGGGGCCTACGAGCAGTACTTC.

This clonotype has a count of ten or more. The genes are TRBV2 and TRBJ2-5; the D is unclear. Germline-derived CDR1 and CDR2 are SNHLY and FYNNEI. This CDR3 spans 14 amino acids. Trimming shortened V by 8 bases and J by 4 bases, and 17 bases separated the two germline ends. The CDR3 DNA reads TGTGCCAGCGCCCGTCCTGAAGGCGGAGAGACCCAGTACTTC. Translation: CASARPEGGETQYF. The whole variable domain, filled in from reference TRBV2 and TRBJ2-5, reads EPEVTQTPSHQVTQMGQEVILRCVPISNHLYFYWYRQILGQKVEFLVSFYNNEISEKSEIFDDQFSVERPDGSNFTLKIRSTKLEDSAMYFCASARPEGGETQYFGPGTRLLVL.

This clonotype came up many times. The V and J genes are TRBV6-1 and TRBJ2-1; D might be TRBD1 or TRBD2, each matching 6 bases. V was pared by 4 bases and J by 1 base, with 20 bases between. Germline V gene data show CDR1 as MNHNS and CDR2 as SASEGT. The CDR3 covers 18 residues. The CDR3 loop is CASSVTGRRGGSYNEQFF. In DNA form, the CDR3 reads TGTGCCAGCAGTGTTACAGGGAGGAGAGGGGGTTCCTACAATGAGCAGTTCTTC.

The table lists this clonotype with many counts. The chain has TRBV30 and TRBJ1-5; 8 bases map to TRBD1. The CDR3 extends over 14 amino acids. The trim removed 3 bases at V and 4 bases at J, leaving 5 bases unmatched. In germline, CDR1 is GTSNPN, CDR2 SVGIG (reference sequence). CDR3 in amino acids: CAWSPGGGNQPQHF. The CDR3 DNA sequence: TGTGCCTGGAGCCCAGGGGGCGGGAATCAGCCCCAGCATTTT.

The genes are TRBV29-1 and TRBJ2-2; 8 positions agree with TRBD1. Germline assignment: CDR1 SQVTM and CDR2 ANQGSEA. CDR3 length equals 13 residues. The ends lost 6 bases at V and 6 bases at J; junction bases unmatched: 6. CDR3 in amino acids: CSVQTGVAGELFF. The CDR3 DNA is TGCAGCGTGCAGACAGGGGTTGCCGGGGAGCTGTTTTTT.

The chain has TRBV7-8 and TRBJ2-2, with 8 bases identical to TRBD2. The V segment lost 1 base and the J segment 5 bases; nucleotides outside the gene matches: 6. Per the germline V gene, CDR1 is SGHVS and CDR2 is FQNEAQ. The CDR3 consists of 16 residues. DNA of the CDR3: TGTGCCAGCAGCTTAGTTAAGCGGGGGCGGACCGGGGAGCTGTTTTTT. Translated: CASSLVKRGRTGELFF.

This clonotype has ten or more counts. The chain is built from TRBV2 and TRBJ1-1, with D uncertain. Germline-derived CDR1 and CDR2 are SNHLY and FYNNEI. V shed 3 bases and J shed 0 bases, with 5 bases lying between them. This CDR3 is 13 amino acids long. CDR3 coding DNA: TGTGCCAGCAGTGATTTCTTGAACACTGAAGCTTTCTTT. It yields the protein CASSDFLNTEAFF.

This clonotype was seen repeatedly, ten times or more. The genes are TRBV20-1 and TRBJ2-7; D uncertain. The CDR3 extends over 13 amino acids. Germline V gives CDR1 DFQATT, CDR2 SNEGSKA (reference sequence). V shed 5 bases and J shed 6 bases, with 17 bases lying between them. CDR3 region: CSAHPRPGGEQYF. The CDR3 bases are TGCAGTGCTCATCCTAGGCCAGGTGGCGAGCAGTACTTC.

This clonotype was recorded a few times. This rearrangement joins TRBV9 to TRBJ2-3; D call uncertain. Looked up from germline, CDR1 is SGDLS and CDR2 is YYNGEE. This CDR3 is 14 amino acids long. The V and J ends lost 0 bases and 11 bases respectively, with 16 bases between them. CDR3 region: CASSVVLGLGQQYF. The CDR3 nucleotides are TGTGCCAGCAGCGTAGTTCTGGGCCTCGGCCAGCAGTATTTT.

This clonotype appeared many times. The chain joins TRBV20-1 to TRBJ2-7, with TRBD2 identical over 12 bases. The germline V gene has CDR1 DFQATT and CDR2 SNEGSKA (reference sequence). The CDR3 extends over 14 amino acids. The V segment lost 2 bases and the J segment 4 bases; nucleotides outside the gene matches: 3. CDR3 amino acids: CSARPGTSGYEQYF. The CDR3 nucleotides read TGCAGTGCTAGACCCGGGACTAGCGGGTACGAGCAGTACTTC.